This TCR beta chain was recorded in a study of siplizumab effects on memory and regulatory T cells. Regarding the study as a whole: Tregs proliferating in siplizumab cultures lacked confirmation of their suppressive function.

V was shortened by 0 bases and J by 2 bases, with 11 bases between the two germline ends. The CDR3 extends over 15 amino acids. Looked up from germline, CDR1 is MGHRA and CDR2 is YSYEKL. The data were produced by immunoSEQ multiplex PCR, yet TCRdb's version contains in-frame clones alone and is incomplete. The sample yields more than 60,000 clones, 90% to 95% seen once. About this clone: No antigen is known for it.

The receptor comes from a human donor in good health. Sequenced: CD8+ T cells sorted from blood. The chain is built from TRBV4-1 and TRBJ2-7, with D tentatively TRBD2 (6 bases). CDR3 residues: CASSQDNREPYEQYF. The CDR3 bases are TGCGCCAGCAGCCAAGACAACCGGGAGCCCTACGAGCAGTACTTC.